The 23 T cell receptor beta chains below come from one sample, sequenced in a study of human thymus T cells. Resections were taken during corrective heart surgery, and the thymus tissue came from these. TCRdb's copy holds only in-frame clones and misses some; the assay was immunoSEQ multiplex PCR. The sample has tens of thousands of clones, 85% to 95% seen once. Sequencing used thymus tissue. The receptors originated from a girl under two years old with a congenital heart defect but otherwise immunologically healthy.

V is TRBV5-6 and J is TRBJ1-1; the D gene is possibly TRBD1 (6 bases). V dropped 1 base and J dropped 1 base, with 14 bases sitting between them. This CDR3 is built from 16 residues. Looked up from germline, CDR1 is SGHDT and CDR2 is YYEEEE. The CDR3 nucleotides are TGTGCCAGCAGCTTGTTTGAGACAGGAGCGAACACTGAAGCTTTCTTT. Translation gives CASSLFETGANTEAFF.

The chain recombines TRBV5-1 with TRBJ2-5, with no clear D. The germline V gene has CDR1 SGHRS and CDR2 YFSETQ. The CDR3 has 11 amino acids. V lost 1 base to trimming and J lost 4 bases, with 2 bases between them. The CDR3 DNA reads TGCGCCAGCAGCTTGAGAGAGACCCAGTACTTC. It specifies CASSLRETQYF.

This clone was counted once. This chain joins TRBV7-6 and TRBJ2-7; 7 bases are shared with TRBD2. The V segment lost 5 bases and the J segment 2 bases; nucleotides outside the gene matches: 9. The CDR3 length is 15 residues. Germline V gives CDR1 SGHVS, CDR2 FNYEAQ. The CDR3 spells CASSPRGRETYEQYF. CDR3 DNA: TGTGCCAGCAGCCCCCGAGGGCGGGAGACCTACGAGCAGTACTTC.

The genes are TRBV5-1 and TRBJ1-1, with a possible D match to TRBD1 (5 bases). V lost 4 bases and J 2 bases, leaving 18 bases between the germline ends. The CDR3 has 16 amino acids. Germline CDR1 and CDR2: SGHRS and YFSETQ. The chain's CDR3 is CASSPESGDSNTEAFF. CDR3 nucleotide sequence: TGCGCCAGCAGCCCCGAATCTGGGGACTCTAACACTGAAGCTTTCTTT.

The chain links TRBV21-1 to TRBJ2-3; the tabulated D call, TRBD2, remains unverified against the DNA. TRBV21-1 has pseudogene status. This CDR3 region has 11 residues. CDR3 sequence (DNA): TGTGCCAGCACCCTTTCAGATACGCAGTATTTT. This translates into CASTLSDTQYF.

The chain uses TRBV19 and TRBJ1-2, with D possibly TRBD1 on 6 matching bases. The ends were cut back, 7 bases at V and 1 base at J, with 13 bases in the middle. The germline gives CDR1 LNHDA, CDR2 SQIVND (reference sequence). CDR3 length: 14 residues. The CDR3 DNA reads as TGTGCCAGTATCGGCGGGGGCTTTAACTATGGCTACACCTTC. This translates into CASIGGGFNYGYTF.

The V call is TRBV14, the J call TRBJ2-7; the match to TRBD1 covers 8 bases. Germline CDR1 SGHDN, CDR2 FVKESK. CDR3 length: 17 residues. V was clipped by 2 bases and J by 0 bases; unmatched bases: 9. CDR3 loop: CASSQFLTGAISYEQYF. In DNA form, the CDR3 reads TGTGCCAGCAGCCAATTCCTGACAGGGGCAATCTCCTACGAGCAGTACTTC.

The rearrangement uses TRBV7-9 and TRBJ2-7, with 11 bases matching TRBD2. The CDR3 has 15 residues. Losses at the gene ends were 3 bases for V and 5 bases for J; bases not matched to a gene: 6. Germline CDR1 SEHNR, CDR2 FQNEAQ (reference sequence). Here the CDR3 DNA reads TGTGCCAGCAGCTTCCTTAGCGGGAGGGTCGACGAGCAGTACTTC. Its translation: CASSFLSGRVDEQYF.

This chain joins TRBV27 and TRBJ2-7, with TRBD2 matching 9 bases. Germline V CDR1 and CDR2: MNHEY, SMNVEV (reference sequence). J lost 2 bases, V lost 5 bases, and 10 bases had no gene match. The CDR3 is 16 residues long. The CDR3 sequence is CASSPPGGRAPYEQYF. CDR3 sequence (DNA): TGTGCCAGCAGTCCCCCTGGCGGGAGGGCGCCCTACGAGCAGTACTTC.

The chain uses TRBV12-5 and TRBJ2-1; D is undetermined. V was shortened by 7 bases and J by 0 bases, with 13 bases between the two germline ends. The CDR3 has 15 residues. CDR1 and CDR2 (germline): LGHNT, FRNRAP. Here the CDR3 reads CASASGGSSYNEQFF. Written as DNA, the CDR3 is TGTGCTAGTGCCTCGGGCGGAAGCTCCTACAATGAGCAGTTCTTC.

CDR3 nucleotide sequence: TGCGCCAGCAGCCAAGAGCTAGCGGGAGGGCCGCGGGAGACCCAGTACTTC. Protein: CASSQELAGGPRETQYF. The V call is TRBV4-3, the J call TRBJ2-5, with TRBD2 matching over 12 bases. Germline CDR1 and CDR2: LGHNA and YSLEER. V shed 0 bases and J 5 bases; nucleotides not matched to a gene: 7. This CDR3 is 17 amino acids long.

This clone turned up a few times. V and J are TRBV7-6 and TRBJ1-2; D may be TRBD1 (5 bases). This CDR3 spans 13 amino acids. The germline gives CDR1 SGHVS, CDR2 FNYEAQ. The V and J ends lost 5 bases and 8 bases respectively, with 15 bases between them. CDR3 amino acids: CASSPTALEGYTF. DNA for the CDR3: TGTGCCAGCAGCCCGACAGCCTTGGAGGGCTACACCTTC.

The chain is built from TRBV14 and TRBJ1-2; a weak D match, TRBD1 (6 bases). The length of the CDR3 is 17 residues. Germline V lookup: CDR1 SGHDN, CDR2 FVKESK. The V and J ends lost 0 bases and 8 bases respectively, with 22 bases between them. The chain's CDR3 is CASSQEVRTVRGGGYTF. In DNA form, the CDR3 reads TGTGCCAGCAGCCAAGAAGTCCGGACAGTCCGTGGGGGAGGCTACACCTTC.

The chain is built from TRBV2 and TRBJ2-1; tentatively, D is TRBD1 (6 bases). The CDR3 spans 14 residues. Germline V CDR1 and CDR2: SNHLY, FYNNEI. The ends were cut back, 5 bases at V and 5 bases at J, with 13 bases in the middle. The chain's CDR3 is CASSLQDRDNEQFF. CDR3 bases: TGTGCCAGCAGTTTACAGGACAGAGACAATGAGCAGTTCTTC.

CDR3 loop: CASSPLFPYSGNYNEQFF. DNA for the CDR3: TGTGCCAGCTCACCCCTTTTCCCATATAGCGGGAACTACAATGAGCAGTTCTTC. The chain recombines TRBV18 with TRBJ2-1; 8 bases are a match to TRBD2. The CDR3 covers 18 residues. The germline V gene has CDR1 KGHSH and CDR2 LQKENI. V was clipped by 3 bases and J by 3 bases; unmatched bases: 13.

This rearrangement joins TRBV19 to TRBJ1-2; D remains ambiguous. Trimming removed 11 bases at V and 2 bases at J, with 12 bases between. Germline V gene sequence: CDR1 LNHDA, CDR2 SQIVND (reference sequence). The CDR3 extends over 12 amino acids. CDR3 coding DNA: TGTGCCGGCTTGACACGAAACTATGGCTACACCTTC. Translation gives CAGLTRNYGYTF.

The chain couples TRBV5-8 to TRBJ2-2; D might be TRBD2 (5 bases). The CDR3 loop spans 14 amino acids. Germline V lookup: CDR1 SGHTS, CDR2 YDEGEE. V lost 10 bases and J 4 bases, leaving 17 bases between the germline ends. CDR3 region: CASREPPFTGELFF. The CDR3 DNA sequence: TGTGCCTCCCGGGAACCCCCTTTCACCGGGGAGCTGTTTTTT.

This chain connects TRBV5-6 to TRBJ1-2, with a tentative D call TRBD1 (6 bases). V lost 2 bases and J 5 bases, leaving 28 bases between the germline ends. The CDR3 spans 19 residues. Germline CDR1 is SGHDT and CDR2 is YYEEEE. The CDR3 is CASSFGGLGTPNLLYGYTF. The CDR3 bases are TGTGCCAGCAGCTTTGGGGGTCTCGGGACACCGAATCTTTTGTATGGCTACACCTTC.

This clone appeared once. The rearrangement joins TRBV7-9 to TRBJ2-4, with TRBD1 matching over 9 bases. The trim removed 5 bases at V and 2 bases at J, leaving 7 bases unmatched. Per the germline V gene, CDR1 is SEHNR and CDR2 is FQNEAQ (reference sequence). This CDR3 has 16 amino acids. CDR3 protein: CASSQDRGRPKNIQYF. The DNA for the CDR3 is TGTGCCAGCAGCCAAGACAGGGGGAGGCCCAAAAACATTCAGTACTTC.

The V gene is TRBV27, the J gene TRBJ2-2; D possibly corresponds to TRBD1 (5 bases). The CDR3 loop spans 16 amino acids. Trimming left V 5 bases short and J 0 bases short, with 13 bases between. CDR1 and CDR2 (germline): MNHEY, SMNVEV (reference sequence). CDR3 sequence reads: CASSPWGASNTGELFF. The CDR3 DNA follows: TGTGCCAGCAGTCCTTGGGGCGCCTCGAACACCGGGGAGCTGTTTTTT.

This chain connects TRBV29-1 to TRBJ2-1, with D perhaps assigned TRBD1 or TRBD2 (5 bases each). V gave up 7 bases and J gave up 3 bases, with 16 bases separating them. Per germline, CDR1 SQVTM and CDR2 ANQGSEA. CDR3 size: 14 residues. The CDR3 coding sequence is TGCAGCGCCAAAACGGGGCGTCGCTACAATGAGCAGTTCTTC. Translation gives CSAKTGRRYNEQFF.

The chain carries TRBV30 and TRBJ1-2; 10 nucleotides match TRBD1. Germline CDR1 and CDR2: GTSNPN and SVGIG (reference sequence). The V and J ends lost 1 base and 8 bases, in that order; junction bases with no gene match: 4. The CDR3 is 13 residues long. CDR3 loop: CAWSAGTGDGYTF. As DNA, the CDR3 is TGTGCCTGGAGTGCCGGGACAGGGGACGGCTACACCTTC.

The J gene is TRBJ2-7, the V gene TRBV27; no reliable D call. Germline V gene data show CDR1 as MNHEY and CDR2 as SMNVEV (reference sequence). The CDR3 sequence is 13 residues long. Between the trimmed V and J ends, which lost 0 bases and 1 base, there was a span of 4 bases. The CDR3 reads CASSLSLSYEQYF. The CDR3 region has the DNA TGTGCCAGCAGTTTATCGCTTTCCTACGAGCAGTACTTC.